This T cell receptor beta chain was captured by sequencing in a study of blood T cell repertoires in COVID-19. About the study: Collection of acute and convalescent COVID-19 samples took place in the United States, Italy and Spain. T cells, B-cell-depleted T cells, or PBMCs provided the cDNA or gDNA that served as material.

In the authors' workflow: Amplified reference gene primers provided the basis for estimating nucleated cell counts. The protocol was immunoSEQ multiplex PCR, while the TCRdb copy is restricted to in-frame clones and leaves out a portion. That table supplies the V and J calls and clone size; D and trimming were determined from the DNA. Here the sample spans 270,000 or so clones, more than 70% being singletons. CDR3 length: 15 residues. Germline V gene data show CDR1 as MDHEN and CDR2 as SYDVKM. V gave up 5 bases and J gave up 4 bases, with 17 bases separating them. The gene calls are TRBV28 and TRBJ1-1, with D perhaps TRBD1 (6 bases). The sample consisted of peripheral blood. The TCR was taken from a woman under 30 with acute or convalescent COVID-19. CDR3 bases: TGTGCCAGCAGTCAACCCAAGGGAGGGGGCACTGAAGCTTTCTTT. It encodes CASSQPKGGGTEAFF.